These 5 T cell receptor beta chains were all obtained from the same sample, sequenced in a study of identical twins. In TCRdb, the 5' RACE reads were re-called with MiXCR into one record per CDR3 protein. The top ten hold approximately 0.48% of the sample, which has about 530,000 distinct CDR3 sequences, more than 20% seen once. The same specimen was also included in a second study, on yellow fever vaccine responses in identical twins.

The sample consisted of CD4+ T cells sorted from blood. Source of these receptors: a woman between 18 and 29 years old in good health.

The CDR3 loop reads CASSPPGIINQPQHF. CDR3 bases: TGCGCCAGCAGCCCCCCGGGGATTATTAATCAGCCCCAGCATTTT. The chain links TRBV4-1 to TRBJ1-5, with D unresolved. This CDR3 has 15 residues. From germline, CDR1 is MGHRA and CDR2 YSYEKL. V lost 4 bases and J 4 bases, leaving 14 bases between the germline ends.

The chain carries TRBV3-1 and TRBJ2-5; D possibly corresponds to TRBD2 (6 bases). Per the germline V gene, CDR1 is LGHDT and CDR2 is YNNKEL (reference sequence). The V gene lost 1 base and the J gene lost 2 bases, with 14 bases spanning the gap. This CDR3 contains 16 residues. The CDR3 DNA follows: TGTGCCAGCAGCCAAGGGTTTGGCGCGGGACAAGAGACCCAGTACTTC. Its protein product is CASSQGFGAGQETQYF.

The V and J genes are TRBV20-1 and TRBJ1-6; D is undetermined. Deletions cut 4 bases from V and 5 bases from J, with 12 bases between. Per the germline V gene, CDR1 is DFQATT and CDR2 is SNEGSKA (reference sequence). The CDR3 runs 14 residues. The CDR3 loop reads CSATPSGDNSPLHF. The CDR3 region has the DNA TGCAGTGCTACCCCGTCCGGGGATAATTCACCCCTCCACTTT.

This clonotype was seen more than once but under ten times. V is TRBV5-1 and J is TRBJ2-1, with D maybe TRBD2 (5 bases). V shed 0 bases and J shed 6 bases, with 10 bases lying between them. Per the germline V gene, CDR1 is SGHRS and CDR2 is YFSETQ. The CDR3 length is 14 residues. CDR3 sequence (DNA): TGCGCCAGCAGCTTGGCGGGGTCGTCCAATGAGCAGTTCTTC. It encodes CASSLAGSSNEQFF.

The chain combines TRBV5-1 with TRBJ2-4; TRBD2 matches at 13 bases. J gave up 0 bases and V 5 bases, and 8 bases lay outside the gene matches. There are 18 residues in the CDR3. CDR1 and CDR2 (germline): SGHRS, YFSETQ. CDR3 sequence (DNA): TGCGCCAGCAGTGACGGACTAGCGGGGGCCGTAGCCAAAAACATTCAGTACTTC. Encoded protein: CASSDGLAGAVAKNIQYF.